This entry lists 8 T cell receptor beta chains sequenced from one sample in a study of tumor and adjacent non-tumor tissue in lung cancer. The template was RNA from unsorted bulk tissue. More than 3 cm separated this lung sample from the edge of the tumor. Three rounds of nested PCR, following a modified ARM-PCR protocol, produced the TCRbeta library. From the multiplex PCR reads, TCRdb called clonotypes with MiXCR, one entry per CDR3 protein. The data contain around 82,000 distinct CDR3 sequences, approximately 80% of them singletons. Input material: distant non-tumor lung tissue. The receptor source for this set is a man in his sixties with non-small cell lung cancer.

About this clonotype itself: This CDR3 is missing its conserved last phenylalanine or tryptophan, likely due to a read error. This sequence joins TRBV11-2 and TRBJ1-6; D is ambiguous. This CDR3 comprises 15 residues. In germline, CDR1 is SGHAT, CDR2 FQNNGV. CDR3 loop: CTSREMTEYNSALHL. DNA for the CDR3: TGTACCAGCAGAGAGATGACTGAATATAATTCAGCCCTCCACCTT.

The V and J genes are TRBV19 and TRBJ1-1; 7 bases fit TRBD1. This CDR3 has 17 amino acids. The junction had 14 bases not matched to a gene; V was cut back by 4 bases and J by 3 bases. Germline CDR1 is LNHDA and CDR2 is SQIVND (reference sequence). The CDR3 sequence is CASSTSPGQSLYTEAFF. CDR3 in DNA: TGTGCCAGTAGTACGTCACCGGGACAGAGCCTTTACACTGAAGCTTTCTTT.

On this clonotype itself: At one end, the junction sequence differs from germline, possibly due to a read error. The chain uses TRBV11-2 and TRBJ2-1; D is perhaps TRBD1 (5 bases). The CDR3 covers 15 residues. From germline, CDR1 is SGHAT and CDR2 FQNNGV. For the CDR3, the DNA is TGTGCCAGTAGCTTAGATCCAGGGTCGGAATATGAGCAGTTCTTC. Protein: CASSLDPGSEYEQFF.

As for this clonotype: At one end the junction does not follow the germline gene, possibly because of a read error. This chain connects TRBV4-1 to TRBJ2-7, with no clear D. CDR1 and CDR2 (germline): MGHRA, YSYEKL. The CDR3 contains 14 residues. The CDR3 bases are TGCGCCACCAGCCAAGAGGAACAGTCCTACGAGCAGTACTTC. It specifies CATSQEEQSYEQYF.

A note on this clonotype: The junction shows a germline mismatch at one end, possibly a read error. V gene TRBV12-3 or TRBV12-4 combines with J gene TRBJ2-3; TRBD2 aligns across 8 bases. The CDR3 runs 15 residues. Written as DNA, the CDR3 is TGTGGCAGCACAGGGACTAGTGGGGACACAGATACGCAGTATTTT. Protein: CGSTGTSGDTDTQYF.

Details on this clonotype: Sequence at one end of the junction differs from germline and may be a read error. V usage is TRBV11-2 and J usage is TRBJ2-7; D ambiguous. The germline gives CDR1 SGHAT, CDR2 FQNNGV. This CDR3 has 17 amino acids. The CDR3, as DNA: TGTGCCAGTAGCTTATTCCCCGAGGCTCTCAAAGGCTACGAGCAGTACTTC. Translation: CASSLFPEALKGYEQYF.

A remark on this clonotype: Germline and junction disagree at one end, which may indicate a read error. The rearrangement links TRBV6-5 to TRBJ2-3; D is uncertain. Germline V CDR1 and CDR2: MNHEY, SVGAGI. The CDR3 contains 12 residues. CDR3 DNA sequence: TGCGCCAGCAGCGCAAGCGCAGATACGCGGTATTTT. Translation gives CASSASADTRYF.

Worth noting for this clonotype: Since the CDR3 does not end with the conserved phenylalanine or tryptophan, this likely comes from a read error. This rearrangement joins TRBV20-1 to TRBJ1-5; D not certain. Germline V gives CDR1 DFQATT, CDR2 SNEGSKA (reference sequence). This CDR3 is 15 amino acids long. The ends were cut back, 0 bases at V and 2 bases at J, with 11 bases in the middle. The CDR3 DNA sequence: TGCAGTGCTAGAGATAGTATAGAAGGCAATCAGCCCCAGCATTAT. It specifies CSARDSIEGNQPQHY.